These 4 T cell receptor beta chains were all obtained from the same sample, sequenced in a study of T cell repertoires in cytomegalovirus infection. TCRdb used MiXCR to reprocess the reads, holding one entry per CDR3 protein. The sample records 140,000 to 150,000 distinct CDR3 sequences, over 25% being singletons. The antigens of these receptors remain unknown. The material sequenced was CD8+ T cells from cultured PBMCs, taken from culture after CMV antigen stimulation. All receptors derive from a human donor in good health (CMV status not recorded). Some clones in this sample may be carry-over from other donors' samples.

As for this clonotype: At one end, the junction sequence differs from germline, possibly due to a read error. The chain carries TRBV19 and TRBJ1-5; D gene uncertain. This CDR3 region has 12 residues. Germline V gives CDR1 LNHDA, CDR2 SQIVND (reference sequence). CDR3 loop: CASCIGNQPQHF. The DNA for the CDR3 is TGTGCCAGTTGTATTGGCAATCAGCCCCAGCATTTT.

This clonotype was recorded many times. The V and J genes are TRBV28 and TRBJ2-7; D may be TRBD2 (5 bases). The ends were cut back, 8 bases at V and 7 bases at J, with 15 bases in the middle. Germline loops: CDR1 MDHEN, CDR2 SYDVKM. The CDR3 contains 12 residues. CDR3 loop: CASRSPPGEQYF. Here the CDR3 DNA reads TGTGCCAGCCGTAGCCCCCCGGGGGAGCAGTACTTC.

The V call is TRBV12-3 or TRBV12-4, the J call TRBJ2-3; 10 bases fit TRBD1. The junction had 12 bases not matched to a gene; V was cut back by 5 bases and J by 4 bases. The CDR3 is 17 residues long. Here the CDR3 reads CASSPPPGTGAADTQYF. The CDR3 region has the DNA TGTGCCAGCAGTCCCCCGCCCGGGACAGGGGCCGCAGATACGCAGTATTTT.

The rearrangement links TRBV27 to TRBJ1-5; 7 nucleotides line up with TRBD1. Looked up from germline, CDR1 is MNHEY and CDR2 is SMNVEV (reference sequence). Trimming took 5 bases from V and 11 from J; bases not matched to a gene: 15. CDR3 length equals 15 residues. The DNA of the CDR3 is TGTGCCAGCAGTGGGGCCGGGACAGCTGTACTGGCCCAGCATTTT. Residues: CASSGAGTAVLAQHF.